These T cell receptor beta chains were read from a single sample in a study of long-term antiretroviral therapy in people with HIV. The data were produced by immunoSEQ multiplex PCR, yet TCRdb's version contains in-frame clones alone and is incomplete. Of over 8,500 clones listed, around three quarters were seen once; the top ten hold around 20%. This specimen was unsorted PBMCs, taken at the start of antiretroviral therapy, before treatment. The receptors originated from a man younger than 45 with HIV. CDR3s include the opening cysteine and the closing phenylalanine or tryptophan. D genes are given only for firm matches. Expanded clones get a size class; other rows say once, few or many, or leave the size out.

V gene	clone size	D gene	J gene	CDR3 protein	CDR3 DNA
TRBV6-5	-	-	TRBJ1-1	CASSYSWGVNTEAFF	TGTGCCAGCAGTTACTCATGGGGCGTGAACACTGAAGCTTTCTTT
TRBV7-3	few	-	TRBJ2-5	CANVQRGPKIEETQYF	TGTGCCAACGTGCAACGGGGACCAAAAATCGAAGAGACCCAGTACTTC
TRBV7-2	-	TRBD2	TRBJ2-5	CASSLAPTRSGREEETQYF	TGTGCCAGCAGCTTAGCCCCCACTAGGAGCGGGAGGGAGGAGGAGACCCAGTACTTC
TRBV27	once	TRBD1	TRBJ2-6	CASSLGQGGSGANVLTF	TGTGCCAGCAGTTTGGGACAGGGGGGATCTGGGGCCAACGTCCTGACTTTC
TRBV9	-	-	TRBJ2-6	CASTRGANVLTF	TGTGCCAGCACTCGAGGGGCCAACGTCCTGACTTTC
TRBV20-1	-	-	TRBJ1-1	CSAPEAFF	TGCAGTGCCCCTGAAGCTTTCTTT
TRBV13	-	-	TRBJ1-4	CASSLGRLKDEKLFF	TGTGCCAGCAGCTTAGGGCGGCTAAAGGATGAAAAACTGTTTTTT
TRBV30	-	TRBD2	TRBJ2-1	CAWSGLSLGGTMGNEQFF	TGTGCCTGGAGTGGACTCTCCCTTGGCGGGACTATGGGCAATGAGCAGTTCTTC
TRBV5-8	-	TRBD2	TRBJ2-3	CASSLIAGYTDTQYF	TGTGCCAGCAGCTTGATAGCGGGGTACACAGATACGCAGTATTTT
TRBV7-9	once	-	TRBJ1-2	CASTRAQINYGYTF	TGTGCCAGCACCCGTGCGCAGATTAACTATGGCTACACCTTC
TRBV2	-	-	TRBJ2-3	CARTKAGNTDTQYF	TGTGCCAGAACTAAGGCGGGAAACACAGATACGCAGTATTTT
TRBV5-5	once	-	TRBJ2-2	CASSLVPFGQANTGELFF	TGTGCCAGCAGCTTGGTACCTTTTGGCCAGGCGAACACCGGGGAGCTGTTTTTT
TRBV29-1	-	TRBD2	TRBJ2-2	CSGGAGGPGGELFF	TGCAGCGGTGGAGCGGGAGGGCCGGGCGGGGAGCTGTTTTTT
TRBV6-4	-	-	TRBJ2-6	CASSGRGSGANVLTF	TGTGCCAGCAGTGGCAGGGGATCTGGGGCCAACGTCCTGACTTTC
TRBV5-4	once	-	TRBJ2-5	CASSLGGSQETQYF	TGTGCCAGCAGCTTAGGGGGGTCCCAAGAGACCCAGTACTTC
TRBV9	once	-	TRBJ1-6	CASSVGQYNSPLHF	TGTGCCAGCAGCGTGGGGCAGTATAATTCACCCCTCCACTTT
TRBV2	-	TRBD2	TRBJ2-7	CASFRGGNTYEQYF	TGTGCCAGCTTCCGGGGGGGAAACACCTACGAGCAGTACTTC
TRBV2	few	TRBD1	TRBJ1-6	CASRGQGSPLHF	TGTGCCAGCAGGGGACAGGGATCTCCCCTCCACTTT
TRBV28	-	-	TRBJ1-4	CATRPGNLNANEKLFF	TGTGCCACCCGACCCGGGAACTTAAACGCTAATGAAAAACTGTTTTTT
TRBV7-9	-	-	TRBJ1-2	CASSLGRDYGYTF	TGTGCCAGCAGCTTGGGACGGGACTATGGCTACACCTTC
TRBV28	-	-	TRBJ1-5	CASSRGRLVGQPQHF	TGTGCCAGCAGCCGGGGACGGCTCGTAGGTCAGCCCCAGCATTTT
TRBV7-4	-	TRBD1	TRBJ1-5	CASSYIPGGRDQPQHF	TGTGCCAGCAGCTACATTCCAGGGGGACGTGATCAGCCCCAGCATTTT
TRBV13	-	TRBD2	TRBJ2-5	CASSLGLAGGRETQYF	TGTGCCAGCAGCCTCGGACTAGCGGGGGGGCGAGAGACCCAGTACTTC
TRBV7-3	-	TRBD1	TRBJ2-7	CASSPQGAGEQYF	TGTGCCAGCAGCCCGCAGGGGGCGGGCGAGCAGTACTTC
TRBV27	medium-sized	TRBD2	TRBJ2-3	CASWAGGRNTQYF	TGTGCCAGCTGGGCGGGGGGCCGGAATACGCAGTATTTT
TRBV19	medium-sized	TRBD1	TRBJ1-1	CASSRLSDRGFGTEAFF	TGTGCCAGTAGTAGACTGTCCGACAGGGGATTTGGCACTGAAGCTTTCTTT
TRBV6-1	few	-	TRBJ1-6	CASSPHGSPLHF	TGTGCCAGCAGTCCCCACGGTTCACCCCTCCACTTT
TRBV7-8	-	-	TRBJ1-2	CASSLADPGGYGYTF	TGTGCCAGCAGCTTAGCGGATCCAGGCGGCTATGGCTACACCTTC
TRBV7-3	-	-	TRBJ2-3	CASSPIRAGASTDTQYF	TGTGCCAGCAGCCCAATCCGGGCAGGCGCTAGCACAGATACGCAGTATTTT
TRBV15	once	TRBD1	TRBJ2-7	CATQAGGAEPSYEQYF	TGTGCCACCCAGGCAGGGGGCGCCGAGCCTTCCTACGAGCAGTACTTC
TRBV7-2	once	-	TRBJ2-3	CASSAYDGGTQYF	TGTGCCAGCAGCGCATACGATGGAGGTACGCAGTATTTT
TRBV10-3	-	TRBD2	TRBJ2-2	CAISDASGGDTGELFF	TGTGCCATCAGTGACGCTAGCGGGGGGGACACCGGGGAGCTGTTTTTT
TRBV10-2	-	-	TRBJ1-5	CASSDIGEYQPQHF	TGCGCCAGCAGTGACATAGGGGAGTACCAGCCCCAGCATTTT
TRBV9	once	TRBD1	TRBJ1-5	CASSFSWDRGKQPQHF	TGTGCCAGCAGCTTCAGCTGGGACAGGGGCAAGCAGCCCCAGCATTTT
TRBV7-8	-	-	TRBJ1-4	CASSFGEATNEKLFF	TGTGCCAGCAGCTTCGGCGAAGCAACTAATGAAAAACTGTTTTTT
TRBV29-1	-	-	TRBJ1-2	CSVGEDKGHYGYTF	TGCAGCGTTGGAGAGGACAAGGGACACTATGGCTACACCTTC
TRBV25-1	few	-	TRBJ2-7	CASSDPSDIYEQYF	TGTGCCAGCAGTGACCCCTCGGACATCTACGAGCAGTACTTC
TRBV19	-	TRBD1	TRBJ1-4	CASSSGQGRNEKLFF	TGTGCCAGTAGTTCCGGACAGGGAAGGAATGAAAAACTGTTTTTT
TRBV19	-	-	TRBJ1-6	CASSWGHENNSPLHF	TGTGCCAGTAGTTGGGGACACGAGAATAATTCACCCCTCCACTTT
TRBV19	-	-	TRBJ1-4	CASTSTVKEKLFF	TGTGCCAGTACCTCGACAGTGAAAGAAAAACTGTTTTTT
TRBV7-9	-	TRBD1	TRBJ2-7	CASSYGTVDEQYF	TGTGCCAGCAGCTATGGGACAGTCGACGAGCAGTACTTC
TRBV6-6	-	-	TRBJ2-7	CASSYSDGYEQYF	TGTGCCAGCAGTTACTCGGATGGTTACGAGCAGTACTTC
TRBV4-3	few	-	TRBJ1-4	CASSQGDTTNEKLFF	TGCGCCAGCAGCCAAGGCGACACAACTAATGAAAAACTGTTTTTT
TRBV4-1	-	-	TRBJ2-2	CASSQDRVGRAGELFF	TGCGCCAGCAGCCAAGATCGGGTGGGAAGGGCCGGGGAGCTGTTTTTT
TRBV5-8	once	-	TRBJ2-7	CASSSGSPYEQYF	TGTGCCAGCAGCTCGGGCAGTCCCTACGAGCAGTACTTC
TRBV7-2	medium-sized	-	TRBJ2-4	CATMGGLAKNIQYF	TGTGCCACCATGGGGGGTTTAGCCAAAAACATTCAGTACTTC
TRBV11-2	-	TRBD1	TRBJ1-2	CASSLPDRAYGYTF	TGTGCCAGCAGCTTACCTGACAGGGCCTATGGCTACACCTTC
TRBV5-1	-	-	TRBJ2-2	CASSVTPSTGPTGELFF	TGCGCCAGCAGCGTAACCCCTAGCACGGGTCCCACCGGGGAGCTGTTTTTT
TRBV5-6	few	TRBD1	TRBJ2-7	CASSPWVLAGQGRHEQYF	TGTGCCAGCAGCCCATGGGTGCTGGCGGGACAGGGGCGGCACGAGCAGTACTTC
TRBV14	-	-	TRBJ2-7	CASSPGHLYEQYF	TGTGCCAGCAGCCCGGGACACCTATACGAGCAGTACTTC
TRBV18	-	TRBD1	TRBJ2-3	CASSLDRSSTDTQYF	TGTGCCAGCTCGCTGGACAGGTCTAGCACAGATACGCAGTATTTT
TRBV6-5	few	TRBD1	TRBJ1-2	CASSSDRGDYGYTF	TGTGCCAGCAGTTCTGACAGGGGGGACTATGGCTACACCTTC
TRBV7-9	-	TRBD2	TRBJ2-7	CASSLSTSGAYEQYF	TGTGCCAGCAGCCTCTCGACTAGCGGGGCCTACGAGCAGTACTTC
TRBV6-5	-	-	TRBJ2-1	CASSYSAQRRYNEQFF	TGTGCCAGCAGTTACTCTGCACAGCGGAGATACAATGAGCAGTTCTTC
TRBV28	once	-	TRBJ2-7	CASTNGPGLGEQYF	TGTGCCAGCACCAATGGGCCAGGCCTCGGCGAGCAGTACTTC
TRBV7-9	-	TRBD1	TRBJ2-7	CASSHDPGQGGYEQYF	TGTGCCAGCAGCCATGATCCGGGACAGGGTGGATACGAGCAGTACTTC
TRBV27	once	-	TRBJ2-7	CASSSSGTLYEQYF	TGTGCCAGCAGTTCCTCCGGGACCCTCTACGAGCAGTACTTC